This is a list of T cell receptor beta chains from one sample in a study of T-cell memory formation after mild COVID-19. TCRdb redid the calling of the 5' RACE reads with MiXCR, one entry per CDR3 protein. The sample holds 470,000 or so distinct CDR3 sequences, around 20% seen once. Input material: PBMCs or a T cell subset sorted from them (not recorded which). These TCRs come from an adult woman who had mild COVID-19 (a few samples of this study predate the infection). Cell type and time point are not known. Each CDR3 is given with its conserved first and last residue. Fields, in order: CDR3 DNA, CDR3 protein, J gene, D gene, clone size, V gene. The D gene is left open where the match is weak. Size tells how often a clone was seen (once, few, many) or the class of an expanded clone, and some rows leave it out.

TGTGCCAGCAGGCCCACCTCCGGGCAGACCCAGTACTTC | CASRPTSGQTQYF | TRBJ2-5 | . | few | TRBV7-2
TGTGCCAGCAGTTTAGGGCAGGGGGTTAGGGAGACCCAGTACTTC | CASSLGQGVRETQYF | TRBJ2-5 | TRBD1 | . | TRBV12-3/TRBV12-4
TGCGCCAGCAGCTTGTGGGGACAGGGAAGTGGCTACACCTTC | CASSLWGQGSGYTF | TRBJ1-2 | TRBD1 | . | TRBV5-1
TGCGCCAGCAGCTTACTTCTGGCGGGGAGCCAAGAGACCCAGTACTTC | CASSLLLAGSQETQYF | TRBJ2-5 | . | few | TRBV5-1
TGTGCCAGCAGCTTGCGGGACAGAGTTAATGAAAAACTGTTTTTT | CASSLRDRVNEKLFF | TRBJ1-4 | TRBD1 | . | TRBV5-5
TGTGCCAGCAGCCCGGTGGGACAGGGACATCTGGACACTGAAGCTTTCTTT | CASSPVGQGHLDTEAFF | TRBJ1-1 | TRBD1 | . | TRBV7-8
TGTGCCAGCAGCTCGGGACTAGCGGGAGCCTACAATGAGCAGTTCTTC | CASSSGLAGAYNEQFF | TRBJ2-1 | TRBD2 | . | TRBV7-8
TGTGCCAGCTCATCACTCGGTGGTAGCGGGATTAGTAACACCGGGGAGCTGTTTTTT | CASSSLGGSGISNTGELFF | TRBJ2-2 | TRBD2 | . | TRBV18
TGTGCCAGCAGCCTTGGGCGGGGTGGTAACTATGGCTACACCTTC | CASSLGRGGNYGYTF | TRBJ1-2 | . | few | TRBV9
TGTGCCAGCAGCGTAGTGGATATTTCAGATACGCAGTATTTT | CASSVVDISDTQYF | TRBJ2-3 | . | few | TRBV9
TGCAGTGCTAGATCAAGACAGGGGGCGAACACTGAAGCTTTCTTT | CSARSRQGANTEAFF | TRBJ1-1 | TRBD1 | . | TRBV20-1
TGTGCCAGCAGCTTAGCCTCCGGCTCAGGGGGCGAAGCCTACGAGCAGTACTTC | CASSLASGSGGEAYEQYF | TRBJ2-7 | TRBD1 | . | TRBV7-9
TGTGCCACCAGCACGGGACAGGGCTACGAGCAGTACTTC | CATSTGQGYEQYF | TRBJ2-7 | TRBD1 | . | TRBV15
TGTGCCAGCAGCTTGACCACAGGCAGCACAGATACGCAGTATTTT | CASSLTTGSTDTQYF | TRBJ2-3 | . | few | TRBV5-4
TGCGCCAGCAGCCAGTCAACCGGGACAGGGTATCAATGGTATGGCTACACCTTC | CASSQSTGTGYQWYGYTF | TRBJ1-2 | TRBD1 | few | TRBV4-3
TGTGCCAGCAGCACGACTCAAATCTACGAGCAGTACTTC | CASSTTQIYEQYF | TRBJ2-7 | . | . | TRBV6-5
TGTGCCAGCAGCCAAGGGACGGTGAACACTGAAGCTTTCTTT | CASSQGTVNTEAFF | TRBJ1-1 | . | . | TRBV3-1
TGTGCCTGGAACAGACAGGGGTATGGGACCGGGGAGCTGTTTTTT | CAWNRQGYGTGELFF | TRBJ2-2 | TRBD1 | . | TRBV30
TGCGCCAGCAGCCAGTCTAGAATGCCCGGGGAGCTGTTTTTT | CASSQSRMPGELFF | TRBJ2-2 | . | many | TRBV4-3
TGCAGTGCCCCGGCTAGCGGGAGGGATACGCAGTATTTT | CSAPASGRDTQYF | TRBJ2-3 | TRBD2 | many | TRBV20-1
TGTGCCAGCAGTGAATGGTTGGGGAGGAACACTGAAGCTTTCTTT | CASSEWLGRNTEAFF | TRBJ1-1 | . | . | TRBV6-1
TGTGCCAGCAGCGGCTCGATTACAGGAGGATACTATGGCTACACCTTC | CASSGSITGGYYGYTF | TRBJ1-2 | . | few | TRBV7-9
TGTGCCAGCTCACCACCGGGGCGGTCCTACACAGATACGCAGTATTTT | CASSPPGRSYTDTQYF | TRBJ2-3 | . | few | TRBV18
TGCGCCAGCAGCTTGGTTGCGGGGGTAAATGAGCAGTTCTTC | CASSLVAGVNEQFF | TRBJ2-1 | TRBD2 | few | TRBV5-1
TGTGCCAGCAGCTCGAAGCCCAGTAGCGGCTCCTACAATGAGCAGTTCTTC | CASSSKPSSGSYNEQFF | TRBJ2-1 | . | . | TRBV6-5
TGTGCCAGCAGTTCGGGACAGGGGATCAGCGGGAGGGCCGGTGAGCGTTTCTTC | CASSSGQGISGRAGERFF | TRBJ2-1 | . | . | TRBV6-5
TGTGCCAGTTCCTTCTGGGCGGTAAACACCGGGGAGCTGTTTTTT | CASSFWAVNTGELFF | TRBJ2-2 | . | few | TRBV5-6
TGCGCCAGCAGCCTGGGAAGGGGAGAGACCCAGTACTTC | CASSLGRGETQYF | TRBJ2-5 | . | many | TRBV4-1
TGTGCCAGCAGCTCGGACAGGGTAGGAGGCACTGAAGCTTTCTTT | CASSSDRVGGTEAFF | TRBJ1-1 | TRBD1 | few | TRBV11-2
TGTGCCAGCAGCTCCGTGGGGCGTGAAGCTTTCTTT | CASSSVGREAFF | TRBJ1-1 | . | . | TRBV7-2
TGTGCCAGCAGCTTCTGGACAGATACGCAGTATTTT | CASSFWTDTQYF | TRBJ2-3 | . | . | TRBV7-2
TGTGCCAGCAGTTACTCGGGGGGGCGCGAAAACATTCAGTACTTC | CASSYSGGRENIQYF | TRBJ2-4 | . | . | TRBV6-5
TGCGCCAGCAGCTTGGGAGGGACTAGTTTATACAATGAGCAGTTCTTC | CASSLGGTSLYNEQFF | TRBJ2-1 | TRBD2 | . | TRBV5-1
TGTGCCACCCTAGGGGGGACAGAGACCCAGTACTTC | CATLGGTETQYF | TRBJ2-5 | . | . | TRBV6-5
TGTGCCAGCAGCCAGGGACTAGCTTACAATGAGCAGTTCTTC | CASSQGLAYNEQFF | TRBJ2-1 | TRBD2 | . | TRBV3-1
TGTGCCAGCAGCAGAAGTGAGGGGGCGCCCTACGAGCAGTACTTC | CASSRSEGAPYEQYF | TRBJ2-7 | TRBD1 | few | TRBV7-6
TGCGCCAGCAGCTTTTTACAGGGGTATGGCTACACCTTC | CASSFLQGYGYTF | TRBJ1-2 | TRBD1 | . | TRBV5-1
TGCAGTGCTAGATATGCAGGGGGAGGATGGAATCAGCCCCAGCATTTT | CSARYAGGGWNQPQHF | TRBJ1-5 | TRBD1 | . | TRBV20-1
TGCAGTGCTTCCCGGAGGGGTATTGAAGATACGCAGTATTTT | CSASRRGIEDTQYF | TRBJ2-3 | . | . | TRBV20-1
TGCAGTGCTCCGGGGCAGGTGAACACTGAAGCTTTCTTT | CSAPGQVNTEAFF | TRBJ1-1 | . | few | TRBV20-1
TGCGCCAGCAGCCAAGATAGCGGTGGGACCATATATTTT | CASSQDSGGTIYF | TRBJ1-3 | . | few | TRBV4-1
TGTGCCAGCAGCCGGACTAGCGGGGGCCTGAGCTCCTACAATGAGCAGTTCTTC | CASSRTSGGLSSYNEQFF | TRBJ2-1 | TRBD2 | . | TRBV5-5
TGTGCCAGCAGCGTCTCGGGATCGGGGTACAATGAGCAGTTCTTC | CASSVSGSGYNEQFF | TRBJ2-1 | . | few | TRBV5-5
TGTGCCTGGAGGACAGGGGGGACGGCCGAGCAGTACTTC | CAWRTGGTAEQYF | TRBJ2-7 | TRBD1 | few | TRBV30
TGTGCCAGCAGCTTAATACAGGGAGGGTACGAGCAGTACTTC | CASSLIQGGYEQYF | TRBJ2-7 | . | few | TRBV7-6
TGTGCCAGCACCTCTCCGGGACAGGGGGCCCTTGAGCAGTTCTTC | CASTSPGQGALEQFF | TRBJ2-1 | TRBD1 | . | TRBV2